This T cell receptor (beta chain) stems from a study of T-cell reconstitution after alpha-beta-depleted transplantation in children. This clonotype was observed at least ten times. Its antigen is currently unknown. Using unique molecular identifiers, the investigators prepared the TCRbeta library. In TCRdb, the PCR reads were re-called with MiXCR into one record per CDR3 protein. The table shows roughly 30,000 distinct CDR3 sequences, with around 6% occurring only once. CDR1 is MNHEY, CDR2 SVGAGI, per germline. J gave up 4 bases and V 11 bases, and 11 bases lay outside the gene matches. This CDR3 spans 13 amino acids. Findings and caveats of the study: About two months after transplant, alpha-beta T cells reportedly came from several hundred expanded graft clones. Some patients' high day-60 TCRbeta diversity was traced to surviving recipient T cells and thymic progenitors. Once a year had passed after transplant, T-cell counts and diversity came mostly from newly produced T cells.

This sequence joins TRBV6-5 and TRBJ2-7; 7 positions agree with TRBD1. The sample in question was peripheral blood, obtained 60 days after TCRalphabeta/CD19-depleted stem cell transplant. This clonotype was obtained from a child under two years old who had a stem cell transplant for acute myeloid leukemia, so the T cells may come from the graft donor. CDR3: CAAQGGRGYEQYF. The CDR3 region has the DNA TGTGCCGCCCAAGGGGGCAGGGGGTACGAGCAGTACTTC.